This passage covers 19 T cell receptor beta chains from one sample sequenced in a study of cytomegalovirus exposure and HLA in healthy donors. 13 Jbeta primers and 60 Vbeta primers were used for the PCR. The assay was immunoSEQ multiplex PCR, and TCRdb's table has in-frame clones only and misses some. The sample has hundreds of thousands of clones, around 79% seen once; the top ten hold roughly 2%. Material: PBMCs. The receptors were sampled from a young man in good health and CMV-seronegative.

The chain links TRBV14 to TRBJ2-1, with TRBD1 as a possible D gene (6 bases). V shed 4 bases and J shed 4 bases, with 14 bases lying between them. This CDR3 is 15 amino acids long. The germline CDR1 and CDR2 sequences are SGHDN and FVKESK. In DNA form, the CDR3 reads TGTGCCAGCAGCCTTACGGGACAAGGATACAATGAGCAGTTCTTC. Protein sequence: CASSLTGQGYNEQFF.

This clone was seen a single time. V usage is TRBV18 and J usage is TRBJ2-1, with no clear D. CDR1 KGHSH and CDR2 LQKENI come from the germline V gene. Trimming cost V 1 base and J 2 bases, with 9 bases left between them. There are 15 residues in the CDR3. CDR3 in DNA: TGTGCCAGCTCACCACTCATCCGGGCCTACAATGAGCAGTTCTTC. Residues: CASSPLIRAYNEQFF. Full variable domain (remainder filled in from reference TRBV18 and TRBJ2-1): NAGVMQNPRHLVRRRGQEARLRCSPMKGHSHVYWYRQLPEEGLKFMVYLQKENIIDESGMPKERFSAEFPKEGPSILRIQQVVRGDSAAYFCASSPLIRAYNEQFFGPGTRLTVL.

This chain links TRBV2 with TRBJ2-5, with D possibly matching TRBD2 (5 bases). The DNA end lines up better with TRBJ2-7; the J call may be wrong. The germline CDR1 and CDR2 sequences are SNHLY and FYNNEI. There are 13 residues in the CDR3. The CDR3 DNA is TGTGCCAGCAGTGAGGGTGGAGGTGACGAGCAGTACTTC. Translating gives CASSEGGGDEQYF.

The chain combines TRBV6-6 with TRBJ2-1; 13 bases are a match to TRBD2. This CDR3 contains 14 residues. CDR1 and CDR2 from the germline V gene are MNHNY and SVGAGI (reference sequence). V shed 4 bases and J 8 bases; nucleotides not matched to a gene: 2. The CDR3 here is CASSSTSGRDEQFF. The CDR3 bases are TGTGCCAGCAGTTCTACTAGCGGGAGGGATGAGCAGTTCTTC.

A few counts support this clone. The chain joins TRBV7-3 to TRBJ1-4, with unresolved D. The CDR3 totals 18 residues. The V end lost 5 bases, the J end lost 0 bases, and 19 bases lay between the germline ends. CDR1 is SGHTA and CDR2 is FQGTGA in the germline V gene. The CDR3 reads CASSSGEGKKATNEKLFF. As DNA, the CDR3 is TGTGCCAGCAGCAGCGGGGAGGGAAAGAAGGCAACTAATGAAAAACTGTTTTTT. Variable domain in full (rest from reference TRBV7-3 and TRBJ1-4): GAGVSQTPSNKVTEKGKYVELRCDPISGHTALYWYRQSLGQGPEFLIYFQGTGAADDSGLPNDRFFAVRPEGSVSTLKIQRTERGDSAVYLCASSSGEGKKATNEKLFFGSGTQLSVL.

The chain uses TRBV19 and TRBJ2-1, with D unclear. V lost 6 bases and J 0 bases, leaving 12 bases between the germline ends. From germline, CDR1 is LNHDA and CDR2 SQIVND (reference sequence). This CDR3 contains 15 residues. The DNA for the CDR3 is TGTGCCAGTAGGTCTGAGAGAAACTCCTACAATGAGCAGTTCTTC. Encoded protein: CASRSERNSYNEQFF.

V and J are TRBV28 and TRBJ2-1; 10 bases fit TRBD1. The V segment lost 3 bases and the J segment 16 bases; nucleotides outside the gene matches: 6. This CDR3 has 12 residues. Germline values: CDR1 MDHEN, CDR2 SYDVKM. The CDR3 sequence: CASSFPGTGEFF. The CDR3 bases are TGTGCCAGCAGTTTCCCCGGGACAGGGGAATTCTTC. Full variable domain (rest looked up from reference TRBV28 and TRBJ2-1): DVKVTQSSRYLVKRTGEKVFLECVQDMDHENMFWYRQDPGLGLRLIYFSYDVKMKEKGDIPEGYSVSREKKERFSLILESASTNQTSMYLCASSFPGTGEFFGPGTRLTVL.

The rearrangement links TRBV10-3 to TRBJ2-1, with D tentatively TRBD2 (5 bases). The CDR3 has 13 residues. The ends were cut back, 8 bases at V and 7 bases at J, with 15 bases in the middle. Germline loops: CDR1 ENHRY, CDR2 SYGVKD. The CDR3 nucleotides read TGTGCCATCTTCCGGGAAAAAGAGAATGAGCAGTTCTTC. This codes for CAIFREKENEQFF.

The chain is built from TRBV4-1 and TRBJ1-1; 12 bases map to TRBD1. Germline V gene sequence: CDR1 MGHRA, CDR2 YSYEKL. The junction had 13 bases not matched to a gene; V was cut back by 9 bases and J by 2 bases. This CDR3 has 17 residues. The CDR3 reads CARTPPGQGARNTEAFF. The DNA of the CDR3 is TGCGCCAGGACACCTCCGGGACAGGGGGCAAGAAACACTGAAGCTTTCTTT.

The chain is built from TRBV5-1 and TRBJ2-5, with D tentatively TRBD2 (6 bases). Germline CDR1 and CDR2: SGHRS and YFSETQ. This CDR3 region has 14 residues. V dropped 0 bases and J dropped 2 bases, with 8 bases sitting between them. The CDR3 DNA reads TGCGCCAGCAGCTTGGGGGGGGAGCAAGAGACCCAGTACTTC. Residues: CASSLGGEQETQYF.

The chain is built from TRBV19 and TRBJ1-2; TRBD1 might be the D (6 bases). CDR1 LNHDA and CDR2 SQIVND come from the germline V gene (reference sequence). Deletions cut 2 bases from V and 6 bases from J, with 16 bases between. CDR3 length: 15 residues. The DNA for the CDR3 is TGTGCCAGTAGTATAAGTGGCGGGGGGCGCGATGGCTACACCTTC. This sequence encodes CASSISGGGRDGYTF.

The CDR3 loop reads CASSATGDYEQYF. The CDR3, as DNA: TGTGCCAGCAGCGCTACAGGGGACTACGAGCAGTACTTC. The genes are TRBV9 and TRBJ2-7, with 7 bases aligning to TRBD1. Germline V lookup: CDR1 SGDLS, CDR2 YYNGEE. V shed 3 bases, J shed 3 bases, and the junction held 3 bases outside the gene matches. The CDR3 contains 13 residues.

CDR3 residues: CASSQGGETQYF. The CDR3 region has the DNA TGTGCCAGCAGCCAAGGGGGCGAGACCCAGTACTTC. The chain carries TRBV4-2 and TRBJ2-5; D perhaps matches TRBD1 (5 bases). CDR1 is LGHNA, CDR2 YNFKEQ, per germline. The CDR3 length is 12 residues. V was trimmed by 1 base and J by 5 bases, leaving 5 bases between them.

The V gene is TRBV29-1, the J gene TRBJ2-7; no clear D. V dropped 4 bases and J dropped 2 bases, with 9 bases sitting between them. CDR3 length: 12 residues. Germline loops: CDR1 SQVTM, CDR2 ANQGSEA. The CDR3 region is CSVGYSPYEQYF. As DNA, the CDR3 is TGCAGCGTTGGGTACAGCCCCTACGAGCAGTACTTC.

V and J are TRBV7-3 and TRBJ2-3; D is undetermined. With 5 bases removed from V and 0 bases from J, the gap between germline ends came to 9 bases. CDR3 size: 14 residues. The V gene's germline CDR1 is SGHTA and CDR2 FQGTGA. In nucleotides, the CDR3 is TGTGCCAGCAGCCCATCCACTAGCACAGATACGCAGTATTTT. Translating it yields CASSPSTSTDTQYF. Together with reference TRBV7-3 and TRBJ2-3, the CDR3 gives the full variable domain: GAGVSQTPSNKVTEKGKYVELRCDPISGHTALYWYRQSLGQGPEFLIYFQGTGAADDSGLPNDRFFAVRPEGSVSTLKIQRTERGDSAVYLCASSPSTSTDTQYFGPGTRLTVL.

The V and J genes are TRBV6-1 and TRBJ2-5, with 15 positions matching TRBD2. Looked up from germline, CDR1 is MNHNS and CDR2 is SASEGT. The CDR3 runs 15 residues. Trimming cost V 8 bases and J 4 bases; bases outside gene matches: 5. The CDR3 spells CASSGLAGGGETQYF. In DNA form, the CDR3 reads TGTGCCAGCTCGGGACTAGCGGGAGGTGGAGAGACCCAGTACTTC.

This clone appeared a few times. The rearrangement uses TRBV6-6 and TRBJ2-1; 11 bases match TRBD2. Germline V gene lookup returns CDR1 MNHNY and CDR2 SVGAGI (reference sequence). This CDR3 region has 15 residues. V lost 0 bases, J lost 6 bases, and 1 base stayed unmatched. CDR3 sequence: CASSYSTSGSNEQFF. CDR3 bases: TGTGCCAGCAGTTACTCAACTAGCGGGAGCAATGAGCAGTTCTTC.

This chain joins TRBV9 and TRBJ1-1, with 8 bases matching TRBD1. Germline-derived CDR1 and CDR2 are SGDLS and YYNGEE. CDR3 length: 15 amino acids. The J segment lost 5 bases and the V segment lost 0 bases, leaving 6 bases of the junction unmatched. The CDR3 sequence: CASSVGGQGGTEAFF. The CDR3 region has the DNA TGTGCCAGCAGCGTAGGCGGACAGGGAGGAACTGAAGCTTTCTTT.

The genes are TRBV29-1 and TRBJ1-2; D is ambiguous. Germline CDR1 SQVTM, CDR2 ANQGSEA. V was clipped by 7 bases and J by 5 bases, with 14 bases between them. This CDR3 is 12 amino acids long. CDR3 sequence: CSARESGYGYTF. CDR3 nucleotides: TGCAGCGCCCGAGAGTCGGGGTATGGCTACACCTTC. Filled out from reference TRBV29-1 and TRBJ1-2, the complete variable domain reads SAVISQKPSRDICQRGTSLTIQCQVDSQVTMMFWYRQQPGQSLTLIATANQGSEATYESGFVIDKFPISRPNLTFSTLTVSNMSPEDSSIYLCSARESGYGYTFGSGTRLTVV.